This record concerns one T cell receptor (beta chain) sequence. This sample's treatment: randomized to nivolumab then ipilimumab (arm A) or the reverse (arm B). Patients had received no earlier DNA-damaging chemotherapy. Live CD3+CD8+ CD19− CD56− cells were sorted from PBMCs. This specimen belongs to a study of sequential checkpoint blockade in melanoma. V lost 10 bases, J lost 0 bases, and 9 bases lay in between. This CDR3 comprises 12 residues. CDR1 MDHEN and CDR2 SYDVKM come from the germline V gene. Profiled with immunoSEQ multiplex PCR; TCRdb holds only in-frame clones, not every one. This table has some 40,000 clones, just under 85% appearing once.

This rearrangement joins TRBV28 to TRBJ2-5; D gene ambiguous. This clonotype was sampled from a human donor with melanoma. The input for sequencing was CD8+ T cells sorted from blood (inferred from file names), taken from a patient given nivolumab and ipilimumab in sequence. The CDR3 sequence is CAKPPYQETQYF. The CDR3 nucleotides read TGTGCCAAGCCACCGTACCAAGAGACCCAGTACTTC. The full variable domain, in which reference TRBV28 and TRBJ2-5 provide the parts outside the CDR3, is DVKVTQSSRYLVKRTGEKVFLECVQDMDHENMFWYRQDPGLGLRLIYFSYDVKMKEKGDIPEGYSVSREKKERFSLILESASTNQTSMYLCAKPPYQETQYFGPGTRLLVL.